The next 29 T cell receptor beta chains were all read from a single sample in a study of shared clonotypes between healthy human individuals. TCRdb's table, derived via immunoSEQ multiplex PCR, lists solely in-frame clones and lacks some. The profile shows about 2.3 million clones, about 90% of them singletons. Input material: naive CD4+ T cells from PBMCs. Subset reported: CD45RA+ positively selected. Every receptor here comes from a young man in good health. Some clones in this sample may be carry-over from other donors' samples.

The rearrangement joins TRBV6-6 to TRBJ2-7; D perhaps matches TRBD2 (6 bases). Germline CDR1 and CDR2: MNHNY and SVGAGI (reference sequence). Trimming removed 0 bases from V and 0 bases from J, with 12 bases in between. The CDR3 covers 16 residues. The CDR3 sequence: CASSYSRTGSSYEQYF. Written as DNA, the CDR3 is TGTGCCAGCAGTTACTCGCGAACCGGGAGCTCCTACGAGCAGTACTTC.

This clone occurred a few times. Within the sample, other DNA sequences also encode this same CDR3. V usage is TRBV28 and J usage is TRBJ1-1; 8 bases are shared with TRBD1. V shed 4 bases and J 1 base; nucleotides not matched to a gene: 2. The length of the CDR3 is 14 residues. CDR1 is MDHEN and CDR2 is SYDVKM in the germline V gene. Here the CDR3 reads CASSSTGENTEAFF. The CDR3 DNA follows: TGTGCCAGCAGTTCGACAGGGGAGAACACTGAAGCTTTCTTT.

The count of this clone is one. The chain recombines TRBV19 with TRBJ1-4, with 9 bases aligning to TRBD1. CDR1 is LNHDA and CDR2 is SQIVND in the germline V gene (reference sequence). V shed 10 bases, J shed 5 bases, and the junction held 11 bases outside the gene matches. The CDR3 spans 15 residues. CDR3 nucleotides: TGTGCCACCACAAACTTCGGGACAGGGAATGAAAAACTGTTTTTT. Amino acids: CATTNFGTGNEKLFF. The whole variable domain, filled in from reference TRBV19 and TRBJ1-4, reads DGGITQSPKYLFRKEGQNVTLSCEQNLNHDAMYWYRQDPGQGLRLIYYSQIVNDFQKGDIAEGYSVSREKKESFPLTVTSAQKNPTAFYLCATTNFGTGNEKLFFGSGTQLSVL.

The genes are TRBV7-6 and TRBJ2-2, with 7 nucleotides matching TRBD1. The germline CDR1 and CDR2 sequences are SGHVS and FNYEAQ. Germline trimming cut 1 base from V and 7 bases from J; bases unmatched to any gene: 3. The CDR3 sequence is 14 residues long. The CDR3, as DNA: TGTGCCAGCAGCTTAGAGACAGGGATCGGGGAGCTGTTTTTT. Its protein product is CASSLETGIGELFF.

The chain employs TRBV2 and TRBJ1-2; 7 bases are shared with TRBD1. CDR3 size: 13 residues. Per germline, CDR1 SNHLY and CDR2 FYNNEI. The V segment lost 6 bases and the J segment 4 bases; nucleotides outside the gene matches: 5. This chain's CDR3 is CASRETGTYGYTF. The DNA of the CDR3 is TGTGCCAGCAGGGAGACAGGGACCTATGGCTACACCTTC.

This chain uses TRBV2 with TRBJ2-3; TRBD2 matches 11 bases. Trimming removed 6 bases from V and 2 bases from J; junction bases left unmatched: 4. Germline values: CDR1 SNHLY, CDR2 FYNNEI. The length of the CDR3 is 15 residues. In DNA form, the CDR3 reads TGTGCCAGCAGGGGGGGACTAGCGGTCACAGATACGCAGTATTTT. Protein: CASRGGLAVTDTQYF.

The rearrangement uses TRBV6-4 and TRBJ2-1, with TRBD1 matching over 8 bases. The CDR3 covers 15 residues. The germline CDR1 and CDR2 sequences are MRHNA and SNTAGT. V shed 6 bases and J 2 bases; nucleotides not matched to a gene: 6. CDR3: CASRESGGPYNEQFF. CDR3 DNA: TGTGCCAGCAGAGAGTCAGGGGGCCCCTACAATGAGCAGTTCTTC.

A word on this clone: Within the sample, other DNA sequences also encode this same CDR3. The CDR3 loop is CASSEPGQGSEKLFF. As DNA, the CDR3 is TGTGCCAGCAGTGAACCGGGACAGGGAAGTGAAAAACTGTTTTTT. The chain recombines TRBV6-1 with TRBJ1-4, with TRBD1 matching 9 bases. The CDR3 sequence is 15 residues long. The J segment lost 7 bases and the V segment lost 2 bases, leaving 5 bases of the junction unmatched. Germline-derived CDR1 and CDR2 are MNHNS and SASEGT.

There are a few counts of this clone. The chain recombines TRBV20-1 with TRBJ2-7; the D is unclear. With 8 bases removed from V and 6 bases from J, the gap between germline ends came to 11 bases. There are 10 residues in the CDR3. Germline V gives CDR1 DFQATT, CDR2 SNEGSKA (reference sequence). CDR3 protein: CSTQRVEQYF. The DNA of the CDR3 is TGCAGTACTCAACGGGTCGAGCAGTACTTC.

The J gene is TRBJ1-5, the V gene TRBV5-1; D is undetermined. CDR1 and CDR2 from the germline V gene are SGHRS and YFSETQ. The ends were cut back, 3 bases at V and 3 bases at J, with 4 bases in the middle. There are 12 residues in the CDR3. As DNA, the CDR3 is TGCGCCAGCAGCTCTAACAATCAGCCCCAGCATTTT. It codes for CASSSNNQPQHF. Complete variable domain (other parts from reference TRBV5-1 and TRBJ1-5): KAGVTQTPRYLIKTRGQQVTLSCSPISGHRSVSWYQQTPGQGLQFLFEYFSETQRNKGNFPGRFSGRQFSNSRSEMNVSTLELGDSALYLCASSSNNQPQHFGDGTRLSIL.

The chain uses TRBV27 and TRBJ1-5, with 7 bases fitting TRBD1. V lost 0 bases, J lost 8 bases, and 16 bases stayed unmatched. In germline, CDR1 is MNHEY, CDR2 SMNVEV (reference sequence). The CDR3 spans 18 residues. The CDR3 loop reads CASSLSRQGAGRIEPQHF. The DNA for the CDR3 is TGTGCCAGCAGTTTATCTAGACAGGGAGCAGGCCGAATAGAGCCCCAGCATTTT.

The chain joins TRBV28 to TRBJ1-2; maybe TRBD1 (5 bases). This CDR3 contains 15 residues. The V end was cut by 4 bases, the J end by 2 bases, with 14 bases between. The germline V gene encodes CDR1 MDHEN and CDR2 SYDVKM. The CDR3 DNA reads TGTGCCAGCAGTTCAGAGGGGACGGAAAACTATGGCTACACCTTC. Protein sequence: CASSSEGTENYGYTF.

This clone has just one count. This chain links TRBV2 with TRBJ2-7, with 10 bases identical to TRBD2. The length of the CDR3 is 17 residues. Trimming removed 5 bases from V and 0 bases from J; junction bases left unmatched: 10. Germline V gene lookup returns CDR1 SNHLY and CDR2 FYNNEI. The CDR3 DNA is TGTGCCAGCAGTCCCCCCAAAGGGACTAGCGACTCCTACGAGCAGTACTTC. It codes for CASSPPKGTSDSYEQYF.

Written as DNA, the CDR3 is TGTGCCAGCTCACCACGACCCCCGGATCACGTGCAAGAGACCCAGTACTTC. It encodes CASSPRPPDHVQETQYF. V usage is TRBV18 and J usage is TRBJ2-5; D not resolved. Germline V gene lookup returns CDR1 KGHSH and CDR2 LQKENI. The CDR3 length is 17 residues. Trimming removed 1 base from V and 2 bases from J, with 17 bases in between.

The chain joins TRBV5-1 to TRBJ1-1; a possible D gene is TRBD1 (6 bases). The CDR3 is made up of 15 amino acids. V was clipped by 1 base and J by 4 bases, with 14 bases between them. Germline V gene sequence: CDR1 SGHRS, CDR2 YFSETQ. The DNA for the CDR3 is TGCGCCAGCAGCTTGATTCTGGGGGCATTCACTGAAGCTTTCTTT. Translated, it gives CASSLILGAFTEAFF. The entire variable domain, with the rest obtained from reference TRBV5-1 and TRBJ1-1, is as follows: KAGVTQTPRYLIKTRGQQVTLSCSPISGHRSVSWYQQTPGQGLQFLFEYFSETQRNKGNFPGRFSGRQFSNSRSEMNVSTLELGDSALYLCASSLILGAFTEAFFGQGTRLTVV.

This sequence joins TRBV20-1 and TRBJ2-5; 9 nucleotides match TRBD2. This CDR3 has 11 residues. The V gene end was trimmed by 5 bases and the J gene end by 10 bases; junction bases not matched to a gene: 5. Germline CDR1 and CDR2: DFQATT and SNEGSKA (reference sequence). The CDR3 is CSALSSGNQYF. The CDR3 nucleotides are TGCAGTGCTCTTTCTAGCGGGAACCAGTACTTC.

The rearrangement joins TRBV5-1 to TRBJ2-7, with 8 bases matching TRBD2. This CDR3 is built from 16 residues. The germline gives CDR1 SGHRS, CDR2 YFSETQ. Germline trimming cut 4 bases from V and 1 base from J; bases unmatched to any gene: 10. In nucleotides, the CDR3 is TGCGCCAGCAGCCAGTATGCGGGAGGAAGTTCCTACGAGCAGTACTTC. Translated: CASSQYAGGSSYEQYF.

The gene calls are TRBV30 and TRBJ2-4; 7 bases align to TRBD1. With 4 bases clipped from V and 5 bases from J, the junction kept 5 bases outside the gene matches. This CDR3 is 13 amino acids long. CDR1 is GTSNPN and CDR2 is SVGIG in the germline V gene (reference sequence). The CDR3 DNA sequence: TGTGCCTGGACCGAGGGGGCCCAAAACATTCAGTACTTC. As protein: CAWTEGAQNIQYF.

The chain couples TRBV28 to TRBJ2-1; TRBD2 might be the D (6 bases). CDR1 and CDR2 from the germline V gene are MDHEN and SYDVKM. The CDR3 is 16 amino acids. V was trimmed by 6 bases and J by 5 bases, leaving 20 bases between them. The CDR3 protein is CASSHASSEIDNEQFF. The CDR3 DNA reads TGTGCCAGCAGCCACGCCTCTAGCGAGATCGACAATGAGCAGTTCTTC.

The chain combines TRBV19 with TRBJ1-1, with D uncertain. CDR1 is LNHDA, CDR2 SQIVND, per germline (reference sequence). Trimming took off 8 bases at V and 1 base at J, with 17 bases between the two ends. The CDR3 extends over 15 amino acids. DNA of the CDR3: TGTGCCAGTGCAGACCCCGGCAGGCCGAACACTGAAGCTTTCTTT. Translating it yields CASADPGRPNTEAFF.

The rearrangement joins TRBV4-1 to TRBJ1-4; a weak D match, TRBD1 (5 bases). The CDR3 loop spans 13 amino acids. Germline V gene sequence: CDR1 MGHRA, CDR2 YSYEKL. Trimming cost V 8 bases and J 10 bases, with 17 bases left between them. The CDR3 region is CASSGKGMSKLFF. The CDR3 nucleotides read TGCGCCAGCTCTGGGAAGGGGATGTCAAAACTGTTTTTT.

This clone was counted a few times. The chain uses TRBV28 and TRBJ1-4; unclear D gene. The V gene's germline CDR1 is MDHEN and CDR2 SYDVKM. With 6 bases removed from V and 3 bases from J, the gap between germline ends came to 11 bases. The CDR3 runs to 14 residues. In DNA, the CDR3 is TGTGCCAGCAGCCAAGAGCTTGCTAATGAAAAACTGTTTTTT. It is translated as CASSQELANEKLFF.

To note about this clone: The sample carries other DNA sequences with the same CDR3. This chain uses TRBV10-3 with TRBJ1-2, with TRBD1 matching 7 bases. The V and J ends lost 4 bases and 3 bases, in that order; junction bases with no gene match: 2. Germline assignment: CDR1 ENHRY and CDR2 SYGVKD. There are 13 residues in the CDR3. The CDR3 nucleotides read TGTGCCATCAGTGCTGACAGGGACTATGGCTACACCTTC. This encodes CAISADRDYGYTF.

This clone was picked up one time. The J gene is TRBJ2-2, the V gene TRBV7-2, with D tentatively TRBD1 (6 bases). This CDR3 contains 17 residues. Germline CDR1 and CDR2: SGHTA and FQGNSA. The V end was cut by 5 bases, the J end by 2 bases, with 18 bases between. The CDR3 region has the DNA TGTGCCAGCAGCGCCAAAACTGGGGGCCTTAACACCGGGGAGCTGTTTTTT. Amino acid sequence: CASSAKTGGLNTGELFF.

This clone is a singleton in its sample. The rearrangement uses TRBV27 and TRBJ2-7; TRBD2 matches at 8 bases. Germline V gene sequence: CDR1 MNHEY, CDR2 SMNVEV (reference sequence). There are 15 residues in the CDR3. J lost 2 bases, V lost 4 bases, and 7 bases had no gene match. CDR3 coding DNA: TGTGCCAGCAGTTCGGGACTAGTCACTCCCTACGAGCAGTACTTC. Amino acid sequence: CASSSGLVTPYEQYF.

The rearrangement joins TRBV4-1 to TRBJ1-3, with a weak D call TRBD1 (6 bases). The germline V and J ends were trimmed by 3 bases and 1 base, with 10 bases remaining between them. CDR1 MGHRA and CDR2 YSYEKL come from the germline V gene. CDR3 length equals 15 residues. The CDR3 sequence: CASSQDRTSGNTIYF. CDR3 nucleotides: TGCGCCAGCAGCCAGGACAGAACGTCTGGAAACACCATATATTTT.

V and J are TRBV5-1 and TRBJ2-5; TRBD1 matches at 9 bases. CDR3 length: 15 amino acids. The germline CDR1 and CDR2 sequences are SGHRS and YFSETQ. Unmatched junction bases numbered 4, after V lost 3 bases and J lost 1 base. CDR3 loop: CASSYGTGIQETQYF. In DNA form, the CDR3 reads TGCGCCAGCAGCTACGGGACAGGGATCCAAGAGACCCAGTACTTC.

V and J are TRBV5-1 and TRBJ1-1; a possible D gene is TRBD1 (5 bases). Germline values: CDR1 SGHRS, CDR2 YFSETQ. V lost 0 bases and J 8 bases, leaving 17 bases between the germline ends. The CDR3 spans 15 residues. CDR3 sequence (DNA): TGCGCCAGCAGCTTGGCCGCAGGGACTTTTGAGGAAGCTTTCTTT. It is translated as CASSLAAGTFEEAFF. The full variable domain, in which reference TRBV5-1 and TRBJ1-1 provide the parts outside the CDR3, is KAGVTQTPRYLIKTRGQQVTLSCSPISGHRSVSWYQQTPGQGLQFLFEYFSETQRNKGNFPGRFSGRQFSNSRSEMNVSTLELGDSALYLCASSLAAGTFEEAFFGQGTRLTVV.

The count of this clone is one. V gene TRBV5-4 combines with J gene TRBJ2-1; 9 positions agree with TRBD2. Trimming cost V 4 bases and J 6 bases; bases outside gene matches: 8. Per germline, CDR1 SGHNT and CDR2 YYREEE (reference sequence). The CDR3 extends over 15 amino acids. CDR3 nucleotides: TGTGCCAGCAGCCCCGGGACTAGCTTGGGCAATGAGCAGTTCTTC. Amino acid sequence: CASSPGTSLGNEQFF.